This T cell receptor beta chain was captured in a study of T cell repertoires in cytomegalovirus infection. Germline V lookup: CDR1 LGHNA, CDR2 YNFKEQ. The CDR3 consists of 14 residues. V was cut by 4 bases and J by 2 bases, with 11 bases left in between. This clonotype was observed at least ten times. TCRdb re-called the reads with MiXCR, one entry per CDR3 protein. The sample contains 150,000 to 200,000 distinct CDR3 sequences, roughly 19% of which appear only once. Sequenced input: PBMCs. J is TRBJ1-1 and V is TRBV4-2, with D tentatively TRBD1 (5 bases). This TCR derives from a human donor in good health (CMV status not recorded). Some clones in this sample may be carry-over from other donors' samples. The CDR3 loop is CASSRGAGNTEAFF. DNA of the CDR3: TGTGCCAGCAGCCGTGGGGCGGGAAACACTGAAGCTTTCTTT.